This T cell receptor beta chain was obtained from a study of PD-1 blockade in classical Hodgkin lymphoma. Whole-study results and caveats: There remain no defined causes for the repertoire differences, which possibly reflect disease activity or prior therapy. Newly diagnosed patients were reported to exhibit reduced baseline TCR diversity relative to healthy donors.

As to time point: newly diagnosed, previously untreated cHL patient sample. Negative selection with magnetic separation was used to purify CD4+ T cells from thawed PBMCs. Serving as comparison were PBMCs from newly diagnosed, untreated classical Hodgkin lymphoma, which were sequenced alongside the relapsed/refractory trial patients. As for this clone: Its antigen is unidentified.

V was clipped by 5 bases and J by 2 bases, with 13 bases between them. This CDR3 is 14 amino acids long. Looked up from germline, CDR1 is SEHNR and CDR2 is FQNEAQ (reference sequence). Assay: immunoSEQ multiplex PCR; the TCRdb copy retains only in-frame clones and omits some. The data contain roughly 14,000 clones, roughly 86% of them seen just once; the ten biggest clones take up less than 1%. The rearrangement links TRBV7-9 to TRBJ2-7; possibly TRBD1 or TRBD2 for D (5 bases each). The sequencing sample was made of CD4+ T cells from blood. The source is a human donor with classical Hodgkin lymphoma. The CDR3 is CASSRDLPTYEQYF. The DNA for the CDR3 is TGTGCCAGCAGCCGGGACCTCCCGACCTACGAGCAGTACTTC.